This T cell receptor (beta chain) came from a study of cytotoxic CD8 clonotypes in ibrutinib-treated CLL. This clone was counted only a few times. The intended depth for sequencing was 1 in 200,000 to 1 in 1 million T cells. The assay was immunoSEQ multiplex PCR, and TCRdb's table has in-frame clones only and misses some. The sample has about 140,000 clones, 80% seen once. This CDR3 has 15 amino acids. Trimming removed 1 base from V and 5 bases from J, with 14 bases in between. Germline lookup yields CDR1 SEHNR and CDR2 FQNEAQ (reference sequence). This chain uses TRBV7-9 with TRBJ1-2; TRBD1 might be the D (6 bases). This TCR was recovered from a human donor with chronic lymphocytic leukemia. The sample here was PBMCs, taken after 36 months of ibrutinib treatment. DNA of the CDR3: TGTGCCAGCAGCTTAGAAAAGGGGGTGGTTTATGGCTACACCTTC. This codes for CASSLEKGVVYGYTF.